This T cell receptor (beta chain) originates from a study of early T cells in non-severe SARS-CoV-2 infection. For the study at large: Bulk RNA from unsorted whole blood was sequenced; chains were unpaired.

To note about this clonotype: The antigen is not known.

Researchers attached unique molecular identifiers to individual cDNA molecules. TCRdb reprocessed the 5' RACE reads via MiXCR and lists one record per CDR3 protein. Of around 76,000 distinct CDR3 sequences in the sample, approximately 15% are singletons; the top ten hold roughly 4.3%. Study-level findings and limits: Anti-spike CD8 specificities were favored by VDJdb matching, whose results missed private and CD4 specificities.

The TCR sequence derives from an adult who was a healthcare worker with PCR-confirmed SARS-CoV-2 infection or an uninfected control (not recorded which). The source material was whole blood, sampled at baseline.

CDR3 in DNA: TGCGCCAGCAGCTTGAAACCGGGACAGGGTGCGTCCGAGCAGTACTTC. This sequence encodes CASSLKPGQGASEQYF. V and J are TRBV5-1 and TRBJ2-7; 9 nucleotides line up with TRBD1. The CDR3 loop spans 16 amino acids. Germline trimming cut 1 base from V and 6 bases from J; bases unmatched to any gene: 11. The germline V gene encodes CDR1 SGHRS and CDR2 YFSETQ.